Included here is one T cell receptor beta chain sequence, with context. The sample belongs to a study of PD-1 blockade in classical Hodgkin lymphoma. Exposure to brentuximab vedotin varied, and each patient had relapsed following autologous stem cell transplantation. Profiled with immunoSEQ multiplex PCR; TCRdb holds only in-frame clones, not every one. Of under 95,000 clones in the sample, about 93% were seen once. CDR3 length: 13 residues. V lost 1 base and J lost 2, with 6 bases in between. CDR1 and CDR2 from the germline V gene are SGHVS and FNYEAQ. The sequence was obtained from a human donor with classical Hodgkin lymphoma. The genes are TRBV7-6 and TRBJ2-7; D gene ambiguous. The source material was peripheral blood mononuclear cells (PBMCs), sampled at baseline. CDR3 amino acids: CASSLGLAYEQYF. In DNA, the CDR3 is TGTGCCAGCAGCTTAGGGTTGGCCTACGAGCAGTACTTC.